Sequencing of this T cell receptor (beta chain) was carried out in a study of blood T cell repertoires in COVID-19. In the authors' methods: Counts of nucleated cells, estimated from reference gene primer amplification, were obtained. The assay was immunoSEQ multiplex PCR, and TCRdb's table has in-frame clones only and misses some. V, J and clone size derive from that table, while D and trimming were established from the DNA sequence. The top ten hold 2.5% to 3.5% of the sample, which has about 270,000 clones, 88% seen once. In assigning cohorts, the study relied on participant-reported clinical history. Recovery among Cohort 3 donors was established by two negative PCRs, clearance, or symptom resolution. The source is a woman between 45 and 65 years old who had recovered from COVID-19. The sequenced material came from PBMCs or T cells enriched from blood (not recorded which).

The CDR3 DNA reads as TGTGCCAGCAGTCTTAAAACAGGGGTAAATTCTCCCTACGAGCAGTACTTC. Encoded protein: CASSLKTGVNSPYEQYF. The J gene is TRBJ2-7, the V gene TRBV27; 7 nucleotides match TRBD1. The J segment lost 2 bases and the V segment lost 5 bases, leaving 15 bases of the junction unmatched. The CDR3 loop spans 17 amino acids. CDR1 and CDR2 from the germline V gene are MNHEY and SMNVEV (reference sequence).